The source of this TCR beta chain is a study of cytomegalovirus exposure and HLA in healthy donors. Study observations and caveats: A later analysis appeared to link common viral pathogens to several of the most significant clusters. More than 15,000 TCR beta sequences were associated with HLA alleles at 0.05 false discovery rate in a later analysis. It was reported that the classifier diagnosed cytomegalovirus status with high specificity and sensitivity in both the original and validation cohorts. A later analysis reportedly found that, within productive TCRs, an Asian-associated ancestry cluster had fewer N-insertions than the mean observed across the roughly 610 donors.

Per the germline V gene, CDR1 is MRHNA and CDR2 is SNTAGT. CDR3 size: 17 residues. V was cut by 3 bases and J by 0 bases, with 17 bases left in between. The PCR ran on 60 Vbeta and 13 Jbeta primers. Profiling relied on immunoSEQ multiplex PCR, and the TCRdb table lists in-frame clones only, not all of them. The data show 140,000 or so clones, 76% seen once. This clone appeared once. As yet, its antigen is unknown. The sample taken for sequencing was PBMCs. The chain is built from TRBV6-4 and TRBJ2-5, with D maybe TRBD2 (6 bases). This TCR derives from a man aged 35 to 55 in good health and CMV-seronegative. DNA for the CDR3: TGTGCCAGCAGTGAGGGACTTGCTAAGGGGTACCAAGAGACCCAGTACTTC. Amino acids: CASSEGLAKGYQETQYF.